These 25 T cell receptor beta chains were all obtained from the same sample, sequenced in a study of shared clonotypes between healthy human individuals. Here immunoSEQ multiplex PCR was the method, and the copy in TCRdb shows in-frame clones only, minus some. The table records some 1,900,000 clones, approximately 94% of them present only once. CD45RO negativity and positive selection for CCR7 defined naive CD8 cells, a population that excluded terminally differentiated effector memory CD45RA+ cells. The sequencing sample was made of naive CD8+ T cells sorted from blood. The receptors here all came from a young man in good health.

The gene calls are TRBV28 and TRBJ2-7; D remains ambiguous. The germline V gene has CDR1 MDHEN and CDR2 SYDVKM. The V end lost 7 bases, the J end lost 3 bases, and 13 bases lay between the germline ends. This CDR3 has 13 residues. This chain's CDR3 is CASTPVGSYEQYF. CDR3 bases: TGTGCCAGCACCCCCGTGGGTAGCTACGAGCAGTACTTC.

The chain is built from TRBV27 and TRBJ1-1; maybe TRBD1 (5 bases). V lost 8 bases, J lost 0 bases, and 7 bases lay in between. The CDR3 has 12 residues. The germline CDR1 and CDR2 sequences are MNHEY and SMNVEV (reference sequence). This CDR3 reads CASRTLNTEAFF. The CDR3 DNA is TGTGCCAGCCGGACACTGAACACTGAAGCTTTCTTT.

This clone was seen a single time. The J gene is TRBJ2-7, the V gene TRBV30; tentatively, D is TRBD2 (6 bases). Trimming stripped 1 base from V and 2 bases from J, with 21 bases between. Germline CDR1 GTSNPN, CDR2 SVGIG (reference sequence). The CDR3 is 17 amino acids. The CDR3 protein is CAWSGALDGSVTYEQYF. CDR3 coding DNA: TGTGCCTGGAGTGGGGCGCTTGACGGGAGTGTTACCTACGAGCAGTACTTC. Full variable domain (rest looked up from reference TRBV30 and TRBJ2-7): SQTIHQWPATLVQPVGSPLSLECTVEGTSNPNLYWYRQAAGRGLQLLFYSVGIGQISSEVPQNLSASRPQDRQFILSSKKLLLSDSGFYLCAWSGALDGSVTYEQYFGPGTRLTVT.

The V call is TRBV5-6, the J call TRBJ2-7; D unclear. Germline values: CDR1 SGHDT, CDR2 YYEEEE. The CDR3 spans 16 residues. V lost 0 bases to trimming and J lost 0 bases, with 13 bases between them. The DNA of the CDR3 is TGTGCCAGCAGCTTGGTTGGGCCACTGAGCTCCTACGAGCAGTACTTC. Translated: CASSLVGPLSSYEQYF.

This clone was seen once. The chain has TRBV5-6 and TRBJ2-7; TRBD1 agrees at 10 bases. CDR3 length: 15 amino acids. Trimming at V came to 1 base and at J to 3 bases, leaving 4 bases not matched to a gene. Germline V lookup: CDR1 SGHDT, CDR2 YYEEEE. CDR3 nucleotide sequence: TGTGCCAGCAGCTTGTCCGGGACAGGGGACTACGAGCAGTACTTC. Protein sequence: CASSLSGTGDYEQYF.

The V and J genes are TRBV4-1 and TRBJ2-7, with 7 bases aligning to TRBD1. V dropped 4 bases and J dropped 3; count of bases not matched to a gene: 9. The V gene's germline CDR1 is MGHRA and CDR2 YSYEKL. CDR3 length equals 15 residues. This CDR3 reads CASSLLRDSDYEQYF. CDR3 bases: TGCGCCAGCAGCCTCCTAAGGGACAGCGACTACGAGCAGTACTTC.

The chain is built from TRBV9 and TRBJ2-7; 10 bases are shared with TRBD2. Germline CDR1 reads SGDLS; CDR2 reads YYNGEE. This CDR3 region has 13 residues. V gave up 7 bases and J gave up 10 bases; unmatched junction bases: 11. CDR3 sequence reads: CASPGLAWNFQYF. Here the CDR3 DNA reads TGTGCCAGCCCGGGACTAGCGTGGAACTTCCAGTACTTC.

The rearrangement uses TRBV7-9 and TRBJ1-2, with D possibly matching TRBD1 (5 bases). CDR3 length equals 15 residues. Germline V lookup: CDR1 SEHNR, CDR2 FQNEAQ (reference sequence). V was pared by 0 bases and J by 3 bases, with 11 bases between. CDR3 nucleotide sequence: TGTGCCAGCAGCTTAGCTGGGGACGGGTACTATGGCTACACCTTC. Amino acid sequence: CASSLAGDGYYGYTF.

The rearrangement links TRBV4-2 to TRBJ1-1; D gene uncertain. V was trimmed by 7 bases and J by 0 bases, leaving 12 bases between them. The CDR3 runs 14 residues. Germline V gives CDR1 LGHNA, CDR2 YNFKEQ. CDR3 nucleotides: TGTGCCAGCACTCGAGAGGAGATGAACACTGAAGCTTTCTTT. Protein: CASTREEMNTEAFF.

The chain uses TRBV13 and TRBJ1-3, with D hard to call. V was cut by 5 bases and J by 2 bases, with 19 bases left in between. Germline CDR1 reads PRHDT; CDR2 reads FYEKMQ (reference sequence). The CDR3 length is 17 residues. CDR3 residues: CASSITGPQPAGNTIYF. CDR3 nucleotide sequence: TGTGCCAGCAGCATCACCGGGCCTCAACCTGCTGGAAACACCATATATTTT.

This rearrangement joins TRBV7-9 to TRBJ2-5; the match to TRBD2 covers 7 bases. Germline V lookup: CDR1 SEHNR, CDR2 FQNEAQ (reference sequence). V shed 1 base, J shed 4 bases, and the junction held 6 bases outside the gene matches. This CDR3 is 15 amino acids long. Here the CDR3 reads CASSLGLSSGETQYF. CDR3 nucleotide sequence: TGTGCCAGCAGCTTAGGTCTGTCTAGCGGAGAGACCCAGTACTTC.

The V gene is TRBV5-1, the J gene TRBJ1-1; no firm D call. V was cut by 5 bases and J by 1 base, with 9 bases left in between. Germline V lookup: CDR1 SGHRS, CDR2 YFSETQ. The CDR3 consists of 13 residues. CDR3 in DNA: TGCGCCAGCAGAGCGGAGGGGAACACTGAAGCTTTCTTT. Translated: CASRAEGNTEAFF.

As for this clone: Other DNA sequences within the sample encode an identical CDR3. The chain recombines TRBV7-9 with TRBJ2-7; possible D gene TRBD1, 6 bases. The length of the CDR3 is 12 residues. Trimming left V 1 base short and J 7 bases short, with 8 bases between. Germline assignment: CDR1 SEHNR and CDR2 FQNEAQ (reference sequence). Here the CDR3 DNA reads TGTGCCAGCAGCTTAGACAGGGATGAGCAGTACTTC. It encodes CASSLDRDEQYF.

The chain recombines TRBV6-1 with TRBJ2-3; D remains ambiguous. Germline V gene lookup returns CDR1 MNHNS and CDR2 SASEGT. V lost 1 base to trimming and J lost 0 bases, with 8 bases between them. The CDR3 loop spans 15 amino acids. The CDR3 coding sequence is TGTGCCAGCAGTGAAGATGGCAGGAGCACAGATACGCAGTATTTT. Translated, it gives CASSEDGRSTDTQYF.

Details on this clone: At one boundary the junction diverges from the germline segment, which might be a read error. The V and J genes are TRBV7-9 and TRBJ2-1, with D tentatively TRBD2 (5 bases). The CDR3 is made up of 15 amino acids. Germline values: CDR1 SEHNR, CDR2 FQNEAQ (reference sequence). CDR3 amino acids: CASSLPADSSNEQFF. The CDR3 DNA reads as TGTGCCAGCAGCTTACCAGCGGACTCCTCCAATGAGCAGTTCTTC.

This clone was recorded only once. The genes are TRBV27 and TRBJ1-5, with 7 nucleotides matching TRBD1. The ends lost 4 bases at V and 0 bases at J; junction bases unmatched: 6. There are 16 residues in the CDR3. Germline CDR1 MNHEY, CDR2 SMNVEV (reference sequence). The CDR3: CASSSPGTASNQPQHF. The CDR3 region has the DNA TGTGCCAGCAGTTCCCCCGGGACAGCTAGCAATCAGCCCCAGCATTTT.

The chain combines TRBV19 with TRBJ2-7, with D possibly being TRBD2 (6 bases). Germline V gene data show CDR1 as LNHDA and CDR2 as SQIVND (reference sequence). V lost 2 bases and J 1 base, leaving 12 bases between the germline ends. This CDR3 is built from 15 residues. The CDR3 loop reads CASSIRVAVSYEQYF. The CDR3 DNA reads TGTGCCAGTAGTATAAGGGTAGCGGTTTCCTACGAGCAGTACTTC.

The J gene is TRBJ2-7, the V gene TRBV4-3, with D possibly being TRBD1 or TRBD2 (6 bases each). The CDR3 sequence is 16 residues long. With 0 bases removed from V and 2 bases from J, the gap between germline ends came to 14 bases. Germline V gene data show CDR1 as LGHNA and CDR2 as YSLEER. In DNA form, the CDR3 reads TGCGCCAGCAGCCAAGAATTATACAGGGAGGCCTACGAGCAGTACTTC. Its translation is CASSQELYREAYEQYF.

This clone was observed many times. The identical CDR3 is also encoded by other nucleotide sequences in the sample. The V gene is TRBV9, the J gene TRBJ2-7; either TRBD1 or TRBD2 may supply D (6 bases each). Germline V lookup: CDR1 SGDLS, CDR2 YYNGEE. Trimming took off 0 bases at V and 2 bases at J, with 9 bases between the two ends. There are 14 residues in the CDR3. The CDR3 protein is CASSVGGGTYEQYF. The CDR3, as DNA: TGTGCCAGCAGCGTAGGAGGGGGGACCTACGAGCAGTACTTC.

The rearrangement links TRBV4-1 to TRBJ2-7; 15 bases agree with TRBD2. Germline-derived CDR1 and CDR2 are MGHRA and YSYEKL. The ends lost 3 bases at V and 4 bases at J; junction bases unmatched: 4. There are 16 residues in the CDR3. CDR3 sequence reads: CASSQAGTSGRYEQYF. CDR3 DNA: TGCGCCAGCAGCCAGGCCGGGACTAGCGGGAGGTACGAGCAGTACTTC.

The chain is built from TRBV2 and TRBJ1-1; possible D gene TRBD1, 6 bases. Per germline, CDR1 SNHLY and CDR2 FYNNEI. The length of the CDR3 is 12 residues. With 3 bases removed from V and 10 bases from J, the gap between germline ends came to 12 bases. For the CDR3, the DNA is TGTGCCAGCAGTGATCAGGGGCAAAGAGCTTTCTTT. Protein: CASSDQGQRAFF. Using reference TRBV2 and TRBJ1-1 for the parts outside the CDR3, the full variable domain is EPEVTQTPSHQVTQMGQEVILRCVPISNHLYFYWYRQILGQKVEFLVSFYNNEISEKSEIFDDQFSVERPDGSNFTLKIRSTKLEDSAMYFCASSDQGQRAFFGQGTRLTVV.

Concerning this clone itself: The germline gene is not matched at one end of the junction; a read error may be the cause. J is TRBJ2-7 and V is TRBV7-7; perhaps TRBD1 as D (5 bases). Germline assignment: CDR1 SSHAT and CDR2 FNYEAQ (reference sequence). CDR3 size: 15 residues. CDR3 coding DNA: TGTGCTAGCAGCTTAGGTCAGGGCACGTCCTACGAGCAGTACTTC. Amino acid sequence: CASSLGQGTSYEQYF.

V gene TRBV4-1 combines with J gene TRBJ2-7, with 10 bases fitting TRBD2. V lost 4 bases, J lost 1 base, and 4 bases stayed unmatched. Germline-derived CDR1 and CDR2 are MGHRA and YSYEKL. The CDR3 runs to 15 residues. DNA of the CDR3: TGCGCCAGCAGCCTTGGACTAGCGGAATCCTACGAGCAGTACTTC. It is translated as CASSLGLAESYEQYF.

V usage is TRBV7-9 and J usage is TRBJ2-2; no reliable D call. Trimming removed 1 base from V and 5 bases from J, with 5 bases in between. Looked up from germline, CDR1 is SEHNR and CDR2 is FQNEAQ (reference sequence). There are 13 residues in the CDR3. This chain's CDR3 is CASSLEWTGELFF. CDR3 bases: TGTGCCAGCAGCTTAGAGTGGACCGGGGAGCTGTTTTTT.

The J gene is TRBJ2-7, the V gene TRBV27; 9 nucleotides agree with TRBD1. V gave up 7 bases and J gave up 1 base; unmatched junction bases: 2. This CDR3 is built from 13 residues. Germline V CDR1 and CDR2: MNHEY, SMNVEV (reference sequence). CDR3 nucleotide sequence: TGTGCCAGCAAGGGGACAGGGTCCTACGAGCAGTACTTC. This codes for CASKGTGSYEQYF.